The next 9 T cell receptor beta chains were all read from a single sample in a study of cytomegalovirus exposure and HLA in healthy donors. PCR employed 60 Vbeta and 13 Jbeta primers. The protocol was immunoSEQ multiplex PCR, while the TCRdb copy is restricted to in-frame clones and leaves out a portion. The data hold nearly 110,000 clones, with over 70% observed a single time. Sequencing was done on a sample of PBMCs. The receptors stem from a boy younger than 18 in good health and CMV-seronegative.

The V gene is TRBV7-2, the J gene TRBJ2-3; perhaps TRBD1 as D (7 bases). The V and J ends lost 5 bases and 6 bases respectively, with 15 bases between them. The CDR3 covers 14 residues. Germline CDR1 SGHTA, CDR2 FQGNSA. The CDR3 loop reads CASSPPPGGDTQYF. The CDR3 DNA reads TGTGCCAGCAGCCCTCCTCCAGGGGGGGATACGCAGTATTTT.

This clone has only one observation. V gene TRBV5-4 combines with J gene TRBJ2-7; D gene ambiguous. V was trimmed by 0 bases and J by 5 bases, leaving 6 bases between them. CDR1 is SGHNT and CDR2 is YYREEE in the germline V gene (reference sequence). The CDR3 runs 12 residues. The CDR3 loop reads CASSLGQDEQYF. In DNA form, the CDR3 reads TGTGCCAGCAGCTTGGGGCAAGACGAGCAGTACTTC.

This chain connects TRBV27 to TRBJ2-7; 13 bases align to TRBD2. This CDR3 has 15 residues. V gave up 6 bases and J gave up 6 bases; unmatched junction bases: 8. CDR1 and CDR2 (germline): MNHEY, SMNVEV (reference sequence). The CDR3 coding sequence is TGTGCCAGCAGGGCTTCGGGACTAGCGGGATTCGAGCAGTACTTC. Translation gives CASRASGLAGFEQYF.

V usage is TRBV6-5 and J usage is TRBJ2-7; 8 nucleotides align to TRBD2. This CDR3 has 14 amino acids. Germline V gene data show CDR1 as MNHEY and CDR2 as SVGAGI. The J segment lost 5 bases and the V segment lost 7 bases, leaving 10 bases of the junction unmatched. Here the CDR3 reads CASTTGGIKDEQYF. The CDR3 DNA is TGTGCCAGCACCACGGGGGGGATTAAGGACGAGCAGTACTTC.

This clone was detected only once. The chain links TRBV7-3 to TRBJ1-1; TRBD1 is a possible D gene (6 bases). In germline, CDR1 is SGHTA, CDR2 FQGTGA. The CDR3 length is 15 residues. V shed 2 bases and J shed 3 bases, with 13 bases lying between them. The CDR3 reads CASSLRGARDTEAFF. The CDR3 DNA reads TGTGCCAGCAGCTTACGGGGGGCGAGGGACACTGAAGCTTTCTTT.

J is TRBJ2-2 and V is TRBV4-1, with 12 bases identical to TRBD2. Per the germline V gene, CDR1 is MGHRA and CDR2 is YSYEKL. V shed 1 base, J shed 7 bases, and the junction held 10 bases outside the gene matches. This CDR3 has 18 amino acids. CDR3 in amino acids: CASSQVASGGAVSGELFF. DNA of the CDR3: TGCGCCAGCAGCCAAGTGGCTAGCGGGGGGGCTGTGAGCGGGGAGCTGTTTTTT.

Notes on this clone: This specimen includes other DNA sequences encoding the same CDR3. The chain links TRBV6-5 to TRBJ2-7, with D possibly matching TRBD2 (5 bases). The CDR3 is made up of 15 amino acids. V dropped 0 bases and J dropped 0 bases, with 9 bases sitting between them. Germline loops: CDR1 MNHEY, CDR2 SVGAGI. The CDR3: CASSYSEAVSYEQYF. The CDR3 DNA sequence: TGTGCCAGCAGTTACTCGGAGGCCGTCTCCTACGAGCAGTACTTC.

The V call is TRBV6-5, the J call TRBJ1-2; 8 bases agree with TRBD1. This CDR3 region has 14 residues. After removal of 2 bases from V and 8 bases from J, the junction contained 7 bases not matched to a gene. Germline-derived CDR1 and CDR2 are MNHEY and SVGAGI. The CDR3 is CASSYGGQGTGYTF. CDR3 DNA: TGTGCCAGCAGTTACGGAGGACAGGGTACCGGCTACACCTTC.

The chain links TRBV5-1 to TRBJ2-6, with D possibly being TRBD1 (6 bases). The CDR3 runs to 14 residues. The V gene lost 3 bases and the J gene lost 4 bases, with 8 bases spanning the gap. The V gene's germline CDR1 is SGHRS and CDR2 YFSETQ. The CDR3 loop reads CASSWGPGANVLTF. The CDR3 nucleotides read TGCGCCAGCAGCTGGGGGCCCGGGGCCAACGTCCTGACTTTC. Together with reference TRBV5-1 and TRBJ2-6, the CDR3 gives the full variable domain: KAGVTQTPRYLIKTRGQQVTLSCSPISGHRSVSWYQQTPGQGLQFLFEYFSETQRNKGNFPGRFSGRQFSNSRSEMNVSTLELGDSALYLCASSWGPGANVLTFGAGSRLTVL.